The next 14 T cell receptor beta chains were all read from a single sample in a study of post-analysis software for immune sequencing data. Their antigens are not known. Study-wide findings and caveats: When patients were compared with controls, four or five TRBV segments were more frequent, TRBV5-6, TRBV5-1 and TRBV20-1 among them.

Unique molecular identifiers tagged the TCR beta cDNA libraries. TCRdb re-analysed the PCR reads in MiXCR, keeping a single row per CDR3 protein. Among roughly 410,000 distinct CDR3 sequences listed, approximately 33% were seen once. The sequenced sample was blood. These receptors came from a girl aged 10 to 17 with multiple sclerosis.

This chain uses TRBV6-2 or TRBV6-3 with TRBJ2-3, with D maybe TRBD2 (6 bases). CDR3 size: 14 residues. Germline values: CDR1 MNHEY, CDR2 SVGEGT. V was cut by 5 bases and J by 2 bases, with 11 bases left in between. CDR3 nucleotides: TGTGCCAGCAGTCGGGGGACCCACACAGATACGCAGTATTTT. As protein: CASSRGTHTDTQYF.

In this sample, this clonotype turned up a few times. The chain is built from TRBV9 and TRBJ1-4, with 8 bases matching TRBD1. V lost 1 base, J lost 7 bases, and 6 bases stayed unmatched. In germline, CDR1 is SGDLS, CDR2 YYNGEE. This CDR3 has 15 amino acids. In DNA, the CDR3 is TGTGCCAGCAGCGTAAACCCAGGGGGCAGTGAAAAACTGTTTTTT. Translating it yields CASSVNPGGSEKLFF.

V and J are TRBV28 and TRBJ1-1; 9 nucleotides agree with TRBD1. CDR3 length: 16 residues. Germline V gene sequence: CDR1 MDHEN, CDR2 SYDVKM. Trimming took 6 bases from V and 1 from J; bases not matched to a gene: 9. The CDR3 sequence is CASSTEGQGSNTEAFF. The CDR3 DNA follows: TGTGCCAGCAGCACAGAGGGACAGGGCTCGAACACTGAAGCTTTCTTT.

The chain joins TRBV12-3 or TRBV12-4 to TRBJ2-5, with D perhaps being TRBD1 or TRBD2 (6 bases each). Trimming took 4 bases from V and 3 from J, leaving 18 bases between them. The CDR3 is made up of 16 amino acids. The CDR3 protein is CASSSFIWGAEETQYF. In DNA, the CDR3 is TGTGCCAGCAGTTCTTTCATCTGGGGGGCGGAAGAGACCCAGTACTTC.

This clonotype was picked up a small number of times. The chain carries TRBV20-1 and TRBJ2-7; D perhaps matches TRBD2 (5 bases). Trimming took 1 base from V and 5 from J, leaving 24 bases between them. CDR1 and CDR2 (germline): DFQATT, SNEGSKA (reference sequence). The CDR3 has 17 amino acids. Here the CDR3 DNA reads TGCAGTGCTAGAGCACCGTTTAACCGGGGTGGTGGCCACGAGCAGTACTTC. Its protein product is CSARAPFNRGGGHEQYF.

Only a few counts were recorded for this clonotype. V and J are TRBV3-1 and TRBJ2-7; the D gene could be TRBD1 or TRBD2 (5 bases each). The CDR3 sequence is 15 residues long. CDR1 is LGHDT and CDR2 is YNNKEL in the germline V gene (reference sequence). V was trimmed by 0 bases and J by 2 bases, leaving 11 bases between them. This CDR3 is CASSQDSGDPYEQYF. Written as DNA, the CDR3 is TGTGCCAGCAGCCAAGATTCCGGGGACCCCTACGAGCAGTACTTC.

The rearrangement uses TRBV12-3 or TRBV12-4 and TRBJ1-1; perhaps TRBD1 as D (6 bases). Trimming shortened V by 3 bases and J by 3 bases, and 11 bases separated the two germline ends. The CDR3 spans 14 residues. The chain's CDR3 is CASSLPPGDTEAFF. The CDR3 DNA reads TGTGCCAGCAGTTTGCCTCCAGGGGACACTGAAGCTTTCTTT.

V is TRBV7-2 and J is TRBJ2-5; 8 nucleotides align to TRBD2. The CDR3 covers 16 residues. Germline CDR1 SGHTA, CDR2 FQGNSA. The junction had 6 bases not matched to a gene; V was cut back by 1 base and J by 2 bases. The DNA of the CDR3 is TGTGCCAGCAGCTTAGATGGCGGGGGGTATCAAGAGACCCAGTACTTC. Its translation is CASSLDGGGYQETQYF.

This clonotype was recorded many times. The chain combines TRBV4-1 with TRBJ2-1; TRBD1 is a possible D gene (6 bases). The CDR3 length is 14 residues. The germline gives CDR1 MGHRA, CDR2 YSYEKL. V gave up 6 bases and J gave up 6 bases, with 15 bases separating them. CDR3 protein: CASRPTGTVNEQFF. The CDR3 coding sequence is TGCGCCAGCAGGCCGACAGGCACTGTCAATGAGCAGTTCTTC.

The chain has TRBV10-3 and TRBJ2-5; 8 bases are a match to TRBD1. Trimming removed 6 bases from V and 11 bases from J; junction bases left unmatched: 11. Germline V CDR1 and CDR2: ENHRY, SYGVKD. There are 13 residues in the CDR3. Here the CDR3 DNA reads TGTGCCATCAGGCCGACAGGGGCTGGGAAGCAGTACTTC. It is translated as CAIRPTGAGKQYF.

V is TRBV3-1 and J is TRBJ2-1, with D possibly being TRBD1 or TRBD2 (7 bases each). The CDR3 runs to 14 residues. CDR1 LGHDT and CDR2 YNNKEL come from the germline V gene (reference sequence). With 10 bases removed from V and 8 bases from J, the gap between germline ends came to 21 bases. DNA for the CDR3: TGTGCCACAGGGGGAGGGGGCCTTTTTTATGAGCAGTTCTTC. It yields the protein CATGGGGLFYEQFF.

This clonotype was observed a few times. The J gene is TRBJ2-5, the V gene TRBV18, with D unclear. Per germline, CDR1 KGHSH and CDR2 LQKENI. Trimming took 6 bases from V and 7 from J, leaving 21 bases between them. The CDR3 contains 15 residues. The CDR3 reads CASSPTASDGVTQYF. In DNA form, the CDR3 reads TGTGCCAGCTCCCCTACCGCATCCGATGGGGTGACCCAGTACTTC.

The chain recombines TRBV7-9 with TRBJ2-6; possible D gene TRBD2, 6 bases. This CDR3 has 17 amino acids. Trimming shortened V by 1 base and J by 0 bases, and 10 bases separated the two germline ends. CDR1 is SEHNR and CDR2 is FQNEAQ in the germline V gene (reference sequence). The CDR3 protein is CASSLVAGNSGANVLTF. The DNA for the CDR3 is TGTGCCAGCAGCTTAGTGGCGGGAAACTCTGGGGCCAACGTCCTGACTTTC.

This chain uses TRBV7-3 with TRBJ2-3, with 10 bases lining up with TRBD2. CDR1 SGHTA and CDR2 FQGTGA come from the germline V gene. J was trimmed by 3 bases and V by 5 bases; bases with no gene match: 11. The CDR3 length is 17 residues. Written as DNA, the CDR3 is TGTGCCAGCAGCCCAAATCGAGCGGGGGGGATAACAGATACGCAGTATTTT. Translated, it gives CASSPNRAGGITDTQYF. Full variable domain (outside the CDR3, taken from reference TRBV7-3 and TRBJ2-3): GAGVSQTPSNKVTEKGKYVELRCDPISGHTALYWYRQSLGQGPEFLIYFQGTGAADDSGLPNDRFFAVRPEGSVSTLKIQRTERGDSAVYLCASSPNRAGGITDTQYFGPGTRLTVL.